This TCR beta chain originates from a study of cytomegalovirus exposure and HLA in healthy donors. Study details: The same platform was used for the 130 or so validation repertoires as for the 666 first-cohort repertoires, as reported in a later analysis.

The method was immunoSEQ multiplex PCR; TCRdb's version includes in-frame clones alone and lacks a portion of them. Here the sample spans approximately 200,000 clones, roughly 82% being singletons. This CDR3 is built from 13 residues. In germline, CDR1 is LGHNA, CDR2 YSLEER. Trimming pared 4 bases from V and 4 bases from J, leaving 10 bases between. The donors were in the approximately 130-subject validation cohort, distinct from the roughly 700-subject first cohort. The chain has TRBV4-3 and TRBJ1-2; weak D call: TRBD1 (5 bases). The sequencing sample was made of PBMCs. The sequence was obtained from a man aged 18-30 years in good health and CMV-seropositive. CDR3 DNA: TGCGCCAGCAGCCTCGCCGGGGGCTATGGCTACACCTTC. This gives the protein CASSLAGGYGYTF.